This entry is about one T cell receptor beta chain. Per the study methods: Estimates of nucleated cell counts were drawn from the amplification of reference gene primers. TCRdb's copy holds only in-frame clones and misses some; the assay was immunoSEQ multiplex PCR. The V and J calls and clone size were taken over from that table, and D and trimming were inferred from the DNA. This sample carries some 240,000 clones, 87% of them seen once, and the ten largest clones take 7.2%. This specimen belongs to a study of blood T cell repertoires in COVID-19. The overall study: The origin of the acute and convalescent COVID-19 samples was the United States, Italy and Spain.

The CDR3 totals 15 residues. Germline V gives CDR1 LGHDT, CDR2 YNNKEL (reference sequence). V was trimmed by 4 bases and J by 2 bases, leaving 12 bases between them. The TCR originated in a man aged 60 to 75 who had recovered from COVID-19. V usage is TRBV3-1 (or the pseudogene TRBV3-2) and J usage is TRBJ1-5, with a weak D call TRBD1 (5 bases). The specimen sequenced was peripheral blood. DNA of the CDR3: TGTGCCAGCAGCCCCCGAGGACATGGCAATCAGCCCCAGCATTTT. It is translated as CASSPRGHGNQPQHF.